The entry below gives a single T cell receptor (beta chain) sequence along with its context. The antigen remains undetermined. The CDR3 covers 16 residues. J lost 5 bases, V lost 1 base, and 9 bases had no gene match. The V gene's germline CDR1 is GTSNPN and CDR2 SVGIG (reference sequence). PCR employed 60 Vbeta and 13 Jbeta primers. Per the original data handling: Unique TCR beta chains numbered approximately 80 million in a later analysis, with some 9.9 million shared. The data were produced by immunoSEQ multiplex PCR, yet TCRdb's version contains in-frame clones alone and is incomplete. V and J calls and clone size are copied from that table; D and trimming were computed from the DNA. The sample has roughly 100,000 clones, 82% seen once. The sample comes from a study of cytomegalovirus exposure and HLA in healthy donors. General study findings and limits: Of the V segments, some could not be distinguished, including TRBV6-2 and TRBV6-3, and were excluded. A likely sequencing artifact accounted for one observed cluster of highly shared sequence variants. A later analysis linked a missense DCLRE1C variant to TCR beta V- and J-gene trimming.

Source material: PBMCs. The receptor was derived from a man aged 25 to 45 in good health and CMV-seropositive. The chain carries TRBV30 and TRBJ2-1, with TRBD2 identical over 9 bases. Here the CDR3 DNA reads TGTGCCTGGAGTGGTGGACGACTAGCGGTAGACAATGAGCAGTTCTTC. It specifies CAWSGGRLAVDNEQFF.